This T cell receptor beta chain was identified in a study of graft-versus-host responses after intestinal transplantation. Profiled with immunoSEQ multiplex PCR; TCRdb holds only in-frame clones, not every one. The table has about 20,000 clones, 38% seen once. CDR1 SGHNT and CDR2 YYREEE come from the germline V gene (reference sequence). Losses at the gene ends were 2 bases for V and 8 bases for J; bases not matched to a gene: 8. The length of the CDR3 is 15 residues. Plating combined approximately 200,000 CFSE-labeled responder cells with approximately 200,000 irradiated, violet-dye-labeled stimulator cells. Proliferating CFSE-low CD3+CD4+ and CD3+CD8+ responders were sorted after the reaction. Regarding the study as a whole: Some GvH clones were seen earlier in gut or blood, suggesting intestinal origin. Association was observed between peak circulating GvH clone levels and early post-transplant HvG declines.

Source: alloreactive CD4+ T cells from a mixed lymphocyte reaction culture, taken before intestinal transplant. The subset was: CFSE-low proliferating T cells sorted from roughly six-day pre-transplant mixed lymphocyte reaction (GvH or HvG direction). The clonotype originates from a human patient who received an intestinal transplant. This sequence joins TRBV5-4 and TRBJ2-2; TRBD2 aligns across 8 bases. CDR3 protein: CASSLRRGGSGELFF. Written as DNA, the CDR3 is TGTGCCAGCAGCTTAAGACGGGGGGGCTCGGGGGAGCTGTTTTTT.